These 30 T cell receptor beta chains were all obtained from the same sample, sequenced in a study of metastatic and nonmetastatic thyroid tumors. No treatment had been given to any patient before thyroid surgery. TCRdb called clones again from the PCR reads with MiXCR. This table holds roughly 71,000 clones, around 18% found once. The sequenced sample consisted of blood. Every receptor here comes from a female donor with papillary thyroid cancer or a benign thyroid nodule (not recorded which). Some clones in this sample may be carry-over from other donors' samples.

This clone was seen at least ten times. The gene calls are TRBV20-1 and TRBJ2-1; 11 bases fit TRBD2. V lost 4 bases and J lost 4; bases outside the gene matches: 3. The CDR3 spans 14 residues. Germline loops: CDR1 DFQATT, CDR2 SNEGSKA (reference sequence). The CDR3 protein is CSATSSGRYNEQFF. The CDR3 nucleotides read TGCAGTGCTACTTCTAGCGGGAGGTACAATGAGCAGTTCTTC.

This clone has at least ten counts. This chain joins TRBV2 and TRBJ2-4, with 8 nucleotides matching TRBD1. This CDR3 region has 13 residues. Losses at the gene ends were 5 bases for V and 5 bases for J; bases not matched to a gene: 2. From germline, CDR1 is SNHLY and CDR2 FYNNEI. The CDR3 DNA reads TGTGCCAGCAGTATGGACAGGGAAAACATTCAGTACTTC. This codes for CASSMDRENIQYF.

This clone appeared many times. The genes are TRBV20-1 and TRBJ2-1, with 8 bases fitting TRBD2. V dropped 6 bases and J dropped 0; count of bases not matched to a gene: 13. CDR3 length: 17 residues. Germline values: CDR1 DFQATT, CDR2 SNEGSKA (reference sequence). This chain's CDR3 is CSASAAGGTLSYNEQFF. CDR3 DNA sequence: TGCAGTGCCTCTGCGGCGGGAGGAACTCTCTCCTACAATGAGCAGTTCTTC.

CDR3 coding DNA: TGTGCCAGCAGTTTCACCCGGACAGCCCTGAACACTGAAGCTTTCTTT. Translating it yields CASSFTRTALNTEAFF. This chain connects TRBV12-3 or TRBV12-4 to TRBJ1-1; possible D gene TRBD1, 6 bases. The CDR3 is 16 residues long. Trimming took 3 bases from V and 0 from J, leaving 14 bases between them.

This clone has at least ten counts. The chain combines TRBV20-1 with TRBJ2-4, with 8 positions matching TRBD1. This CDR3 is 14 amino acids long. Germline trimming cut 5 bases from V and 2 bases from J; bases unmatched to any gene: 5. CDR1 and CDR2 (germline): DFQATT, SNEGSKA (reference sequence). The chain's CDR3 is CSAVRQGPKNIQYF. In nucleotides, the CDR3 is TGCAGTGCTGTCCGACAGGGGCCCAAAAACATTCAGTACTTC.

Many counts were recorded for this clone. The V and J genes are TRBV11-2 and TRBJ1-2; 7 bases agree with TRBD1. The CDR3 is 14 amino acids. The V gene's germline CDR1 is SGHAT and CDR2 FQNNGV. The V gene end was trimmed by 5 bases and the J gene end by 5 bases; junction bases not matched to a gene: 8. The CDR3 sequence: CASSPGGARYGYTF. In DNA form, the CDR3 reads TGTGCCAGCAGCCCAGGGGGGGCGCGGTATGGCTACACCTTC.

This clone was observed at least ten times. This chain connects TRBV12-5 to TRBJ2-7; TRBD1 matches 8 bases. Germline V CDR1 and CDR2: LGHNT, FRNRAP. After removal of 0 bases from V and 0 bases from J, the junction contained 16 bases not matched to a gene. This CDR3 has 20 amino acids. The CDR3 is CASGLVYGTGDPLSSYEQYF. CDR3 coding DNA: TGTGCTAGTGGTTTGGTATATGGGACAGGAGACCCCCTGAGCTCCTACGAGCAGTACTTC. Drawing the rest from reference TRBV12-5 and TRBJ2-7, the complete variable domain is DARVTQTPRHKVTEMGQEVTMRCQPILGHNTVFWYRQTMMQGLELLAYFRNRAPLDDSGMPKDRFSAEMPDATLATLKIQPSEPRDSAVYFCASGLVYGTGDPLSSYEQYFGPGTRLTVT.

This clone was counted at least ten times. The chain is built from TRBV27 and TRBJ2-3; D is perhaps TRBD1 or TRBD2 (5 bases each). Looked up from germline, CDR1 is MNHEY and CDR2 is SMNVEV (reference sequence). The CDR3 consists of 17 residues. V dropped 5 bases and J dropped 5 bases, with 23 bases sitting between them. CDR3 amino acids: CASSRTGRSLFRDTQYF. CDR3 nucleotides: TGTGCCAGCAGTCGAACGGGACGAAGCCTTTTTCGAGATACGCAGTATTTT.

CDR3 in DNA: TGTGCCAGCAGTTACGTTCAGGGGTCAGCCTTGAACACTGAAGCTTTCTTT. Translation gives CASSYVQGSALNTEAFF. The chain recombines TRBV6-2 or TRBV6-3 with TRBJ1-1; possibly TRBD1 for D (6 bases). Germline CDR1 MNHEY, CDR2 SVGEGT. The CDR3 covers 17 residues. Trimming shortened V by 2 bases and J by 0 bases, and 16 bases separated the two germline ends.

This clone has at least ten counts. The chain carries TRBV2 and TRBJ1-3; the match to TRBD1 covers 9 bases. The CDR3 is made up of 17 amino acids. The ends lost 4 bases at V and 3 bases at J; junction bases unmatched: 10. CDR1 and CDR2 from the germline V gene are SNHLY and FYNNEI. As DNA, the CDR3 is TGTGCCAGCAGTGCCAGGGGGGGACAGGGATATGGAAACACCATATATTTT. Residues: CASSARGGQGYGNTIYF.

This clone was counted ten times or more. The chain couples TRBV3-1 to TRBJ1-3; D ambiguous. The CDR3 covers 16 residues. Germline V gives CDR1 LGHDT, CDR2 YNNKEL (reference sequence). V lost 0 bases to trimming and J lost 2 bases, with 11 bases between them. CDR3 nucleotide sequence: TGTGCCAGCAGCCAAGATCAGTGGGGTACTGGAAACACCATATATTTT. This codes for CASSQDQWGTGNTIYF.

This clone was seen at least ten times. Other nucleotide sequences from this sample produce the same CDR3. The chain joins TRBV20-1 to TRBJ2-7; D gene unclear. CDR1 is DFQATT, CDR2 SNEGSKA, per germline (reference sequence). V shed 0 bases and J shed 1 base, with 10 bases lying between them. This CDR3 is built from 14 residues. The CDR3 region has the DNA TGCAGTGCTAGAGATCAAGTACGGTCCTACGAGCAGTACTTC. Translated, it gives CSARDQVRSYEQYF.

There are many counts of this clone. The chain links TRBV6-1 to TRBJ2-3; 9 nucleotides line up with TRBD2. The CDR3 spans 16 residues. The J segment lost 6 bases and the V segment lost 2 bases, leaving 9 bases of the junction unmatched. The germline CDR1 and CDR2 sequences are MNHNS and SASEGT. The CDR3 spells CASSEHLAGGPDTQYF. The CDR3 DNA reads TGTGCCAGCAGTGAACATTTGGCGGGAGGGCCCGATACGCAGTATTTT.

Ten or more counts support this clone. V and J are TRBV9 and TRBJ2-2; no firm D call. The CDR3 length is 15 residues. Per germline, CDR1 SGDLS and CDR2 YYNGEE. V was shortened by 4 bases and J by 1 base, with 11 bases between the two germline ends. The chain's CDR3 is CASSPAGLNTGELFF. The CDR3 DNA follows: TGTGCCAGCAGCCCGGCAGGCCTGAACACCGGGGAGCTGTTTTTT.

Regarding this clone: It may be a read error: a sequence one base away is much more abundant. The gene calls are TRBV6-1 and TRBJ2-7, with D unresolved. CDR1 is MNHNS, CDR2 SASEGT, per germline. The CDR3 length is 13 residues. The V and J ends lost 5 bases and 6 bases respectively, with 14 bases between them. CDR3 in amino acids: CASSHTLITEQYF. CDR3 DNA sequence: TGTGCCAGCAGTCACACCCTAATTACCGAGCAGTACTTC.

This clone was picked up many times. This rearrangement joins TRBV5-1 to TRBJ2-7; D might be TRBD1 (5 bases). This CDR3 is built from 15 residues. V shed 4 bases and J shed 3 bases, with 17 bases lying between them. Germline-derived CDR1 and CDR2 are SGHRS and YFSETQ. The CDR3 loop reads CASSPGWGWNYEQYF. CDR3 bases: TGCGCCAGCAGCCCAGGGTGGGGTTGGAACTACGAGCAGTACTTC.

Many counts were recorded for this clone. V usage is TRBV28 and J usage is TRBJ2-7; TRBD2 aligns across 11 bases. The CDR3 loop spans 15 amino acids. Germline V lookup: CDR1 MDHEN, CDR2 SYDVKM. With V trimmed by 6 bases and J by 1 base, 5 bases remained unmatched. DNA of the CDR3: TGTGCCAGCAGGAGACTAGCGGGAACTTCCTACGAGCAGTACTTC. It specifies CASRRLAGTSYEQYF.

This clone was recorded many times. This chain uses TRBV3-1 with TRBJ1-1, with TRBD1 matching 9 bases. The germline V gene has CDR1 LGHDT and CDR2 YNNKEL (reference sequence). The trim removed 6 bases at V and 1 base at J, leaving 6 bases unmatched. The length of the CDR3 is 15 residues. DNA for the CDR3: TGTGCCAGCAGACGGACAGGGGTTGAGAACACTGAAGCTTTCTTT. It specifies CASRRTGVENTEAFF.

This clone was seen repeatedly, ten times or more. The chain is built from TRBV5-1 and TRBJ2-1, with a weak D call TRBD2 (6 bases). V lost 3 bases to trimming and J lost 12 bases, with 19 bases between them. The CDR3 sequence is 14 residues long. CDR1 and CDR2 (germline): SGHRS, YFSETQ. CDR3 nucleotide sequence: TGCGCCAGCAGCTCCGGGACTCCTCGTATGGTGCAGTTCTTC. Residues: CASSSGTPRMVQFF. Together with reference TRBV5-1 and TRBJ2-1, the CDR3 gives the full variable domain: KAGVTQTPRYLIKTRGQQVTLSCSPISGHRSVSWYQQTPGQGLQFLFEYFSETQRNKGNFPGRFSGRQFSNSRSEMNVSTLELGDSALYLCASSSGTPRMVQFFGPGTRLTVL.

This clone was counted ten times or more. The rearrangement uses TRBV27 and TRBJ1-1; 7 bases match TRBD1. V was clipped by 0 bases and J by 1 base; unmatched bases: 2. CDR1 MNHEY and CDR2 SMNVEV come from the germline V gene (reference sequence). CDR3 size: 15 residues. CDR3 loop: CASSLSGQPNTEAFF. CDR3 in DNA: TGTGCCAGCAGTTTATCGGGACAGCCGAACACTGAAGCTTTCTTT.

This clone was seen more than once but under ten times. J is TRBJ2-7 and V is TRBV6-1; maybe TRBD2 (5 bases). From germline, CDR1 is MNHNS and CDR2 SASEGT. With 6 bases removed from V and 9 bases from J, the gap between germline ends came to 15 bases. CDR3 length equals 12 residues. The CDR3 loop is CASRGGPTLQYF. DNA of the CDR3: TGTGCCAGCAGAGGCGGGCCGACTCTGCAGTACTTC.

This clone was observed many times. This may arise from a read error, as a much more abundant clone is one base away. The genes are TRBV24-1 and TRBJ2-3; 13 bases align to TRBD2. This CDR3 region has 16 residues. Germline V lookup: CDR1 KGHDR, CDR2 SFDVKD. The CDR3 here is CATSERLAGGADMQYF. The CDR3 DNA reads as TGTGCCACCAGTGAGCGACTAGCGGGAGGTGCAGATATGCAGTATTTT.

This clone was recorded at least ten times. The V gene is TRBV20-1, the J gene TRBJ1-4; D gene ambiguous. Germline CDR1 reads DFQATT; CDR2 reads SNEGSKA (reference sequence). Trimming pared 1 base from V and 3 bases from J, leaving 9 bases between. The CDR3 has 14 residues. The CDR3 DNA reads TGCAGTGCTAGAGGCGAGGCCCCTAATGAAAAACTGTTTTTT. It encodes CSARGEAPNEKLFF.

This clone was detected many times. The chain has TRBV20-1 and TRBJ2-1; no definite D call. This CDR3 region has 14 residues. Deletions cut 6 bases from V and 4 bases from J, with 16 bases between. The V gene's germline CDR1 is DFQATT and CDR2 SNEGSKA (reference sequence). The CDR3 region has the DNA TGCAGTGCCGAGAACCCCGACCGGTACAATGAGCAGTTCTTC. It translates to CSAENPDRYNEQFF.

CDR3 amino acids: CASSLGGAGLGLGETQYF. The CDR3 DNA is TGTGCCAGCAGCTTAGGGGGGGCAGGGCTCGGCCTCGGGGAGACCCAGTACTTC. The chain couples TRBV11-1 to TRBJ2-5, with D perhaps matching TRBD1 or TRBD2 (6 bases each). Trimming pared 1 base from V and 5 bases from J, leaving 23 bases between. CDR3 length equals 18 residues. Germline values: CDR1 SGHAT, CDR2 FQDESV (reference sequence).

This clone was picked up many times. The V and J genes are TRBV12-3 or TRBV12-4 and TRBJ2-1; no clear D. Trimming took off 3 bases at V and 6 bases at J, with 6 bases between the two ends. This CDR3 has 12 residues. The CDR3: CASSFTANEQFF. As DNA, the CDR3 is TGTGCCAGCAGTTTTACTGCCAATGAGCAGTTCTTC.

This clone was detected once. The CDR3 DNA reads as TGTGCCAGCAGCTGGGGACTAGCGGTCAATGAGCAGTTCTTC. Translated: CASSWGLAVNEQFF. J is TRBJ2-1 and V is TRBV11-1, with TRBD2 matching over 11 bases. This CDR3 comprises 14 residues. The germline gives CDR1 SGHAT, CDR2 FQDESV (reference sequence). Germline trimming cut 4 bases from V and 6 bases from J; bases unmatched to any gene: 2.

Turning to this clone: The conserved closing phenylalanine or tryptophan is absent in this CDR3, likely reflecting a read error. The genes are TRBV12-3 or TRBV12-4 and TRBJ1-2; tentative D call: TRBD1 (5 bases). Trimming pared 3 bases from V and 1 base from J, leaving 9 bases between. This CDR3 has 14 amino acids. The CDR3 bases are TGTGCCAGCAGTTTTGTGGGGCATAACTATGGCTACACCATC. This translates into CASSFVGHNYGYTI.

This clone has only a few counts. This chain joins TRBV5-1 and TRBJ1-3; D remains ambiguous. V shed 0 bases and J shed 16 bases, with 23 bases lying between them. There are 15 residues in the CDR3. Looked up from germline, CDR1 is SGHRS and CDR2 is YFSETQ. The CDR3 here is CASSLESQPGNTTYF. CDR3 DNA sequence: TGCGCCAGCAGCTTGGAATCCCAGCCTGGAAACACCACGTATTTT.

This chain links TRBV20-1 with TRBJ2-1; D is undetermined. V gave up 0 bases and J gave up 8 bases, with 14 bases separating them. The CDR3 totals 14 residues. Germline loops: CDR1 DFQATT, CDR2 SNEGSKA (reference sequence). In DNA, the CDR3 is TGCAGTGCTAGAGATAGGCTACAGCTGGATGAGCAGTTCTTC. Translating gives CSARDRLQLDEQFF.